This T cell receptor beta chain was sequenced during a study of blood T cell repertoires in COVID-19. In the study overall: Acute and convalescent COVID-19 specimens originated in the United States, Italy and Spain.

The CDR3 has 14 amino acids. Trimming shortened V by 6 bases and J by 7 bases, and 16 bases separated the two germline ends. The germline V gene has CDR1 SGHRS and CDR2 YFSETQ. Per the original methods: Reference gene primers were amplified, and this amplification served to estimate nucleated cell counts. Profiled with immunoSEQ multiplex PCR; TCRdb holds only in-frame clones, not every one. Clone size and the V and J calls come from that table; the DNA yielded D and trimming. There are 180,000 or so clones in the sample; roughly 88% occur only once, and approximately 9.9% lies in the top ten. This receptor was obtained from a human donor with active or convalescent COVID-19. The donor label of this sample is uncertain. The V gene is TRBV5-1, the J gene TRBJ2-2; TRBD2 is a possible D gene (5 bases). The sample was peripheral blood. CDR3 coding DNA: TGCGCCAGCACACGGACTCTGAAGGGCGGGGAGCTGTTTTTT. Amino acid sequence: CASTRTLKGGELFF.